The rows below give T cell receptor beta chains drawn from one sample of a study of shared clonotypes between healthy human individuals. Profiled with immunoSEQ multiplex PCR; TCRdb holds only in-frame clones, not every one. Of approximately 720,000 clones listed, about three quarters were seen once; the top ten hold about 1.7%. Sequencing was carried out using memory CD4+ T cells sorted from blood. These receptors were taken from a woman younger than 45 in good health. Both conserved end residues are part of each CDR3. Each record gives: V gene, J gene, D gene, clone size, CDR3 DNA, CDR3 protein. D genes are given only for firm matches. Clone sizes are given selectively: once, few, many, or a class where the clone is expanded.

v_call: TRBV13
j_call: TRBJ1-1
d_call: NA
clone_size: NA
cdr3_nt: TGTGCCAGCAGCTTAGGACAACCATTGTGGACTGAAGCTTTCTTT
cdr3_aa: CASSLGQPLWTEAFF

v_call: TRBV11-3
j_call: TRBJ2-1
d_call: NA
clone_size: NA
cdr3_nt: TGTGCCAGCAGCTTAGTCCTTCGAGAGAGATTAGATGAGCAGTTCTTC
cdr3_aa: CASSLVLRERLDEQFF

v_call: TRBV10-2
j_call: TRBJ2-2
d_call: TRBD1
clone_size: NA
cdr3_nt: TGCGCCAGCAGAAGGACAGGACAGAACACCGGGGAGCTGTTTTTT
cdr3_aa: CASRRTGQNTGELFF

v_call: TRBV6-5
j_call: TRBJ2-3
d_call: NA
clone_size: NA
cdr3_nt: TGTGCCAGCAGTTACCGGGAGGACAGGGCAGATACGCAGTATTTT
cdr3_aa: CASSYREDRADTQYF

v_call: TRBV4-1
j_call: TRBJ1-4
d_call: NA
clone_size: few
cdr3_nt: TGCGCCAGCAGCCAGACTGGAGAAAAACTGTTTTTT
cdr3_aa: CASSQTGEKLFF

v_call: TRBV5-1
j_call: TRBJ1-5
d_call: TRBD1
clone_size: few
cdr3_nt: TGCGCCAGCAGCGCCACAGGGGAGTGGAATCAGCCCCAGCATTTT
cdr3_aa: CASSATGEWNQPQHF

v_call: TRBV28
j_call: TRBJ2-7
d_call: NA
clone_size: NA
cdr3_nt: TGTGCCAGCAGTCCCCCTACCCGGCCGATCCGGGAGCAGTACTTC
cdr3_aa: CASSPPTRPIREQYF

v_call: TRBV5-1
j_call: TRBJ2-1
d_call: NA
clone_size: NA
cdr3_nt: TGCGCCAGCAGCATAGATAGTTCCTCCTACAATGAGCAGTTCTTC
cdr3_aa: CASSIDSSSYNEQFF

v_call: TRBV4-1
j_call: TRBJ2-3
d_call: TRBD2
clone_size: NA
cdr3_nt: TGCGCCAGCAGCCCGGGAAGACTAGCGGGAGGGGAAGATACGCAGTATTTT
cdr3_aa: CASSPGRLAGGEDTQYF

v_call: TRBV5-1
j_call: TRBJ2-1
d_call: NA
clone_size: NA
cdr3_nt: TGCGCCAGCAGCACAGCACTAAGCTCCTACAATGAGCAGTTCTTC
cdr3_aa: CASSTALSSYNEQFF

v_call: TRBV28
j_call: TRBJ2-1
d_call: NA
clone_size: once
cdr3_nt: TGTGCCAGCAGTTTACTAGTTTACAATGAGCAGTTCTTC
cdr3_aa: CASSLLVYNEQFF

v_call: TRBV25-1
j_call: TRBJ2-5
d_call: TRBD2
clone_size: NA
cdr3_nt: TGTGCCAGCACCGGACTAGCGGGAGGGGAGACCCAGTACTTC
cdr3_aa: CASTGLAGGETQYF

v_call: TRBV7-8
j_call: TRBJ2-2
d_call: TRBD2
clone_size: once
cdr3_nt: TGTGCCAGCAGCTTAGCGGCTAGCGGGAGGAGGGCGACCGGGGAGCTGTTTTTT
cdr3_aa: CASSLAASGRRATGELFF